What follows are 23 T cell receptor beta chains derived from one specimen sequenced in a study of blood T cell repertoires in COVID-19. TCRdb's copy holds only in-frame clones and misses some; the assay was immunoSEQ multiplex PCR. The sample yields about 240,000 clones, approximately 87% seen once. Sequenced material: peripheral blood. These TCRs come from a man aged 55 to 70 with acute or convalescent COVID-19.

This clone was detected only a few times. DNA for the CDR3: TGTGCCAGCAGTGAAACAGGAGAATGGGGCTACACCTTC. This codes for CASSETGEWGYTF. V usage is TRBV6-1 and J usage is TRBJ1-2, with TRBD1 as a possible D gene (5 bases). The germline V gene encodes CDR1 MNHNS and CDR2 SASEGT. Trimming cost V 2 bases and J 8 bases, with 12 bases left between them. The CDR3 is made up of 13 amino acids.

The rearrangement joins TRBV27 to TRBJ1-3; TRBD1 is a possible D gene (5 bases). The V gene lost 8 bases and the J gene lost 2 bases, with 16 bases spanning the gap. The CDR3 totals 15 residues. CDR1 is MNHEY, CDR2 SMNVEV, per germline (reference sequence). This CDR3 is CASGRRGGAGNTIYF. CDR3 nucleotides: TGTGCCAGCGGGCGCCGGGGGGGTGCTGGAAACACCATATATTTT.

V and J are TRBV18 and TRBJ1-2, with a tentative D call TRBD1 (6 bases). Germline CDR1 and CDR2: KGHSH and LQKENI. The CDR3 has 16 amino acids. Trimming left V 2 bases short and J 2 bases short, with 15 bases between. The CDR3 DNA reads as TGTGCCAGCTCACCAAACCCGGGACATAAAAACTATGGCTACACCTTC. Translated, it gives CASSPNPGHKNYGYTF.

The rearrangement uses TRBV5-1 and TRBJ1-4, with D maybe TRBD1 (6 bases). This CDR3 region has 16 residues. Germline V gene data show CDR1 as SGHRS and CDR2 as YFSETQ. V was trimmed by 0 bases and J by 8 bases, leaving 17 bases between them. The CDR3 is CASSLDGRARGEKLFF. The CDR3 nucleotides are TGCGCCAGCAGCTTGGATGGTAGGGCCAGGGGCGAAAAACTGTTTTTT.

The chain couples TRBV6-2 or TRBV6-3 to TRBJ2-7, with unresolved D. The length of the CDR3 is 14 residues. From germline, CDR1 is MNHEY and CDR2 SVGEGT. Trimming removed 4 bases from V and 0 bases from J, with 10 bases in between. The CDR3 DNA sequence: TGTGCCAGCAGTTTCAGGCAAGGCTCCTACGAGCAGTACTTC. It is translated as CASSFRQGSYEQYF.

The chain is built from TRBV5-1 and TRBJ1-2, with 7 nucleotides matching TRBD1. Trimming removed 1 base from V and 4 bases from J; junction bases left unmatched: 4. The CDR3 extends over 14 amino acids. Germline V lookup: CDR1 SGHRS, CDR2 YFSETQ. CDR3 amino acids: CASSLTWDSYGYTF. The DNA of the CDR3 is TGCGCCAGCAGCTTGACTTGGGACAGCTATGGCTACACCTTC.

This chain joins TRBV7-2 and TRBJ1-1, with 7 bases that match TRBD1. The ends lost 5 bases at V and 0 bases at J; junction bases unmatched: 9. The CDR3 has 16 residues. CDR1 SGHTA and CDR2 FQGNSA come from the germline V gene. CDR3 residues: CASSQRDSRMNTEAFF. DNA of the CDR3: TGTGCCAGCAGCCAACGGGACAGCCGTATGAACACTGAAGCTTTCTTT.

CDR3 protein: CASSLAQGSTEAFF. The CDR3 nucleotides are TGTGCCAGCAGCTTAGCCCAGGGTTCGACTGAAGCTTTCTTT. The chain couples TRBV7-8 to TRBJ1-1; TRBD1 is a possible D gene (5 bases). Germline loops: CDR1 SGHVS, CDR2 FQNEAQ. The ends were cut back, 0 bases at V and 5 bases at J, with 10 bases in the middle. This CDR3 spans 14 amino acids.

This chain joins TRBV9 and TRBJ1-6; 10 bases are a match to TRBD1. Germline lookup yields CDR1 SGDLS and CDR2 YYNGEE. V shed 4 bases, J shed 7 bases, and the junction held 8 bases outside the gene matches. The CDR3 totals 16 residues. The CDR3 here is CASSTTGTGVNSPLHF. DNA for the CDR3: TGTGCCAGCAGCACAACCGGGACAGGGGTCAATTCACCCCTCCACTTT. The full variable domain, its missing parts supplied by reference TRBV9 and TRBJ1-6, is DSGVTQTPKHLITATGQRVTLRCSPRSGDLSVYWYQQSLDQGLQFLIQYYNGEERAKGNILERFSAQQFPDLHSELNLSSLELGDSALYFCASSTTGTGVNSPLHFGNGTRLTVT.

The chain employs TRBV30 and TRBJ2-5; D unresolved. The CDR3 runs to 15 residues. Looked up from germline, CDR1 is GTSNPN and CDR2 is SVGIG (reference sequence). V was cut by 2 bases and J by 0 bases, with 13 bases left in between. CDR3 nucleotides: TGTGCCTGGAGTACCCCGATGCAGTACCAAGAGACCCAGTACTTC. Translating gives CAWSTPMQYQETQYF.

This clone was found once. J is TRBJ1-5 and V is TRBV30; TRBD1 is a possible D gene (5 bases). The ends were cut back, 3 bases at V and 9 bases at J, with 21 bases in the middle. Germline lookup yields CDR1 GTSNPN and CDR2 SVGIG (reference sequence). The CDR3 is 15 amino acids. The CDR3 coding sequence is TGTGCCTGGAGCCTCGATGGACGGAGGGGAGGGCCCCAGCATTTT. As protein: CAWSLDGRRGGPQHF.

The rearrangement links TRBV20-1 to TRBJ2-7, with D maybe TRBD2 (5 bases). V was shortened by 3 bases and J by 6 bases, with 21 bases between the two germline ends. Germline CDR1 and CDR2: DFQATT and SNEGSKA (reference sequence). CDR3 length: 15 amino acids. Here the CDR3 reads CSASSTAGLSREQYF. In DNA form, the CDR3 reads TGCAGTGCTAGTTCAACGGCGGGCTTAAGCCGCGAGCAGTACTTC.

The chain carries TRBV4-3 and TRBJ2-7; 8 nucleotides agree with TRBD2. Looked up from germline, CDR1 is LGHNA and CDR2 is YSLEER. There are 15 residues in the CDR3. V dropped 0 bases and J dropped 4; count of bases not matched to a gene: 5. The CDR3 here is CASSQDLPSGYEQYF. DNA for the CDR3: TGCGCCAGCAGCCAAGATCTGCCTAGCGGGTACGAGCAGTACTTC.

The V call is TRBV7-9, the J call TRBJ2-5; TRBD1 agrees at 8 bases. CDR3 length: 13 residues. The ends lost 5 bases at V and 4 bases at J; junction bases unmatched: 3. Per the germline V gene, CDR1 is SEHNR and CDR2 is FQNEAQ (reference sequence). CDR3 amino acids: CASSGTGGETQYF. In DNA form, the CDR3 reads TGTGCCAGCAGCGGAACAGGGGGAGAGACCCAGTACTTC.

The chain is built from TRBV5-4 and TRBJ2-2; TRBD2 matches at 10 bases. The CDR3 runs 17 residues. Germline lookup yields CDR1 SGHNT and CDR2 YYREEE (reference sequence). Trimming took 6 bases from V and 1 from J; bases not matched to a gene: 9. The CDR3 coding sequence is TGTGCCAGCACTTGGGAAAGGACTAGCGGGAACACCGGGGAGCTGTTTTTT. Amino acids: CASTWERTSGNTGELFF.

This clone has only one observation. The rearrangement links TRBV18 to TRBJ1-3; D gene uncertain. Looked up from germline, CDR1 is KGHSH and CDR2 is LQKENI. Deletions cut 3 bases from V and 2 bases from J, with 11 bases between. The CDR3 runs to 15 residues. The CDR3 is CASSPDGIAGNTIYF. Here the CDR3 DNA reads TGTGCCAGCTCACCGGACGGGATAGCTGGAAACACCATATATTTT. Looking up the rest from reference TRBV18 and TRBJ1-3 gives the full variable domain: NAGVMQNPRHLVRRRGQEARLRCSPMKGHSHVYWYRQLPEEGLKFMVYLQKENIIDESGMPKERFSAEFPKEGPSILRIQQVVRGDSAAYFCASSPDGIAGNTIYFGEGSWLTVV.

CDR3 DNA: TGCGCCAGCTCCCGGACAGACGGAGGAAACATTCAGTACTTC. The encoded protein is CASSRTDGGNIQYF. The chain joins TRBV5-1 to TRBJ2-4; TRBD1 is a possible D gene (6 bases). This CDR3 is 14 amino acids long. Germline assignment: CDR1 SGHRS and CDR2 YFSETQ. V dropped 7 bases and J dropped 6 bases, with 17 bases sitting between them.

The J gene is TRBJ2-1, the V gene TRBV27; tentatively, D is TRBD1 (6 bases). Trimming pared 4 bases from V and 6 bases from J, leaving 19 bases between. Germline assignment: CDR1 MNHEY and CDR2 SMNVEV (reference sequence). The CDR3 extends over 16 amino acids. Written as DNA, the CDR3 is TGTGCCAGCAGTTCCCCGACCGGGACACCAACCAATGAGCAGTTCTTC. Amino acid sequence: CASSSPTGTPTNEQFF.

The chain carries TRBV9 and TRBJ2-3, with D possibly being TRBD2 (5 bases). This CDR3 has 14 residues. Germline V CDR1 and CDR2: SGDLS, YYNGEE. The V end lost 0 bases, the J end lost 7 bases, and 12 bases lay between the germline ends. For the CDR3, the DNA is TGTGCCAGCAGCGTAGATGGGAGTTTGAATACGCAGTATTTT. Translating it yields CASSVDGSLNTQYF.

This clone was detected only a few times. The chain is built from TRBV4-1 and TRBJ2-7, with 12 positions matching TRBD2. Germline CDR1 reads MGHRA; CDR2 reads YSYEKL. The CDR3 runs to 15 residues. After removal of 1 base from V and 6 bases from J, the junction contained 4 bases not matched to a gene. The CDR3 loop is CASSQGLAGVSEQYF. Here the CDR3 DNA reads TGCGCCAGCAGCCAAGGACTAGCGGGAGTCTCCGAGCAGTACTTC.

The genes are TRBV6-6 and TRBJ1-4, with TRBD1 as a possible D gene (5 bases). Germline-derived CDR1 and CDR2 are MNHNY and SVGAGI (reference sequence). Trimming cost V 2 bases and J 3 bases, with 10 bases left between them. CDR3 size: 15 residues. This chain's CDR3 is CASSYRGGANEKLFF. The CDR3 DNA is TGTGCCAGCAGTTACCGGGGGGGGGCTAATGAAAAACTGTTTTTT.

This clone has only one observation. The chain employs TRBV29-1 and TRBJ2-3, with a tentative D call TRBD1 (6 bases). The CDR3 covers 12 residues. The germline V gene has CDR1 SQVTM and CDR2 ANQGSEA. V lost 3 bases, J lost 5 bases, and 9 bases lay in between. In DNA form, the CDR3 reads TGCAGCGTTGATCCAGGGGAAGATACGCAGTATTTT. This translates into CSVDPGEDTQYF.

The chain carries TRBV5-1 and TRBJ2-1; 7 bases fit TRBD2. The CDR3 is 19 residues long. CDR1 SGHRS and CDR2 YFSETQ come from the germline V gene. With 0 bases clipped from V and 2 bases from J, the junction kept 14 bases outside the gene matches. CDR3 in amino acids: CASSLVGGSGAPAYNEQFF. CDR3 in DNA: TGCGCCAGCAGCTTGGTGGGAGGGTCCGGGGCGCCCGCCTACAATGAGCAGTTCTTC.